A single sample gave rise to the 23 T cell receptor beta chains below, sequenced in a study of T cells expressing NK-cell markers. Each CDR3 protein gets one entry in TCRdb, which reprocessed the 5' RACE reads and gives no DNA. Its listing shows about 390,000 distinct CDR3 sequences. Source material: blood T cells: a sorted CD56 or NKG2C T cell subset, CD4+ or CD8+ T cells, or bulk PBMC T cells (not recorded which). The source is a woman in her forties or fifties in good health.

CDR3 loop: CASSYSPRGDGYTF. The genes are TRBV5-1 and TRBJ1-2; with no DNA, the TCRdb D assignment of TRBD1 cannot be verified. The CDR3 is made up of 14 amino acids. Germline V gene data show CDR1 as SGHRS and CDR2 as YFSETQ. The full variable domain, in which reference TRBV5-1 and TRBJ1-2 provide the parts outside the CDR3, is KAGVTQTPRYLIKTRGQQVTLSCSPISGHRSVSWYQQTPGQGLQFLFEYFSETQRNKGNFPGRFSGRQFSNSRSEMNVSTLELGDSALYLCASSYSPRGDGYTFGSGTRLTVV.

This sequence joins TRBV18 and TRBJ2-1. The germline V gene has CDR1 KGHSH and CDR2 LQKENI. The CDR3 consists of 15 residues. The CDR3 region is CASSPLGGSSNEQFF.

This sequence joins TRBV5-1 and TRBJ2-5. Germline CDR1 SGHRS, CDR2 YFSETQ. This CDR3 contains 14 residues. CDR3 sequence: CASSFTENVETQYF.

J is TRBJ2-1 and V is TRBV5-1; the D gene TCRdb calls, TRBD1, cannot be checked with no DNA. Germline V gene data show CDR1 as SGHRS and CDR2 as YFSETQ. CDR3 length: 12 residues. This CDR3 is CASSTAGGNGFF. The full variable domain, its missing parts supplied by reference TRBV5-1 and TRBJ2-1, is KAGVTQTPRYLIKTRGQQVTLSCSPISGHRSVSWYQQTPGQGLQFLFEYFSETQRNKGNFPGRFSGRQFSNSRSEMNVSTLELGDSALYLCASSTAGGNGFFGPGTRLTVL.

The CDR3 loop is CASSKSGTGANVLTF. V gene TRBV6-5 combines with J gene TRBJ2-6. Germline V gives CDR1 MNHEY, CDR2 SVGAGI. The CDR3 contains 15 residues.

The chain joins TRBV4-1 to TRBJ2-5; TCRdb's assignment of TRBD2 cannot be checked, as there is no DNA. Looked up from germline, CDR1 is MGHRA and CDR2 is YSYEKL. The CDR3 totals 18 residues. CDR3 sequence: CASSRFSVGQTGQETQYF.

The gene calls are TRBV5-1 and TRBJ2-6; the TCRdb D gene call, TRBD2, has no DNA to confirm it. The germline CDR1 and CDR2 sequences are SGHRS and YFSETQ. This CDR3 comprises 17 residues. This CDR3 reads CASSSPGPLTGANVLTF.

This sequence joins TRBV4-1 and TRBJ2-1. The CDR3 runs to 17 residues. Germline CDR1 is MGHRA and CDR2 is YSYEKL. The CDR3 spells CASSQDVFGSAYNEQFF.

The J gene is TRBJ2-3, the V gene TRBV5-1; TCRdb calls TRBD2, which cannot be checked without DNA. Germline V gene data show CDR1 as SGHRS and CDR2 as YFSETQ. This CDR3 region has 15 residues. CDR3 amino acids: CASLRGTLSTDTQYF.

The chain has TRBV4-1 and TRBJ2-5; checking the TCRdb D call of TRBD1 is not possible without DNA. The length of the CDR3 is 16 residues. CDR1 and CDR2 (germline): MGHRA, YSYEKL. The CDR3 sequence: CASSQVGTLETETQYF.

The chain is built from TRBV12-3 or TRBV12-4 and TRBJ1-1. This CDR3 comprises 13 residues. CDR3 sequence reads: CASSLMAGFEAFF.

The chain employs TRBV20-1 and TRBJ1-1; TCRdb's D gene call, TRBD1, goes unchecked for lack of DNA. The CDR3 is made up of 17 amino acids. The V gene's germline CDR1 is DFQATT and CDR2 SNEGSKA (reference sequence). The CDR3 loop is CSAPKGEGQGKLGGAFF.

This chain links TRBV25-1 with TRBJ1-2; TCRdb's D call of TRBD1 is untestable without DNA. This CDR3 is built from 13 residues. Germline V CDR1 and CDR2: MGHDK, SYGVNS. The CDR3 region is CASSETPAFGYTF.

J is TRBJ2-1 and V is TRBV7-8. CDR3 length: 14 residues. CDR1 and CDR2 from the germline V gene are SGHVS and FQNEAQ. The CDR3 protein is CASSLASRDNEQFF. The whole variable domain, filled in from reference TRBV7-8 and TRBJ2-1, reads GAGVSQSPRYKVAKRGQDVALRCDPISGHVSLFWYQQALGQGPEFLTYFQNEAQLDKSGLPSDRFFAERPEGSVSTLKIQRTQQEDSAVYLCASSLASRDNEQFFGPGTRLTVL.

The CDR3 protein is CASSLGSSLAGIGEQFF. J is TRBJ2-1 and V is TRBV11-3; checking the TCRdb D call of TRBD2 is not possible without DNA. This CDR3 region has 17 residues. Germline-derived CDR1 and CDR2 are SGHNT and YENEEA.

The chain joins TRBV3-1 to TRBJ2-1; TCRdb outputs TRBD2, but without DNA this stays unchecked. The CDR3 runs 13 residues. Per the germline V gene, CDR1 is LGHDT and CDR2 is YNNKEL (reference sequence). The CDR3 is CASSLTGPHEQFF.

The CDR3 spells CASSPGHKINYGYTF. V usage is TRBV27 and J usage is TRBJ1-2; the TCRdb D gene call, TRBD1, has no DNA to confirm it. CDR3 size: 15 residues. The V gene's germline CDR1 is MNHEY and CDR2 SMNVEV (reference sequence).

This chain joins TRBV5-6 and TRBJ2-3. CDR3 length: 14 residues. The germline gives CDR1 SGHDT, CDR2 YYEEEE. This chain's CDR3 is CASSLFSITDTQYF.

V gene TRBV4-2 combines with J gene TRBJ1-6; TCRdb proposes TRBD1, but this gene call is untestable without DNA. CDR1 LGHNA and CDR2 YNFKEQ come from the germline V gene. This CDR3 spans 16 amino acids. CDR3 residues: CASSQDQEGKGSPLHF.

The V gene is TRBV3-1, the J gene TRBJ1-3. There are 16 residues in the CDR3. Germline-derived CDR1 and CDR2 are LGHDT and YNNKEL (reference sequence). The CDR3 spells CASSQIRPVSGNTIYF. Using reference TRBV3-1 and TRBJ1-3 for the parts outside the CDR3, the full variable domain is DTAVSQTPKYLVTQMGNDKSIKCEQNLGHDTMYWYKQDSKKFLKIMFSYNNKELIINETVPNRFSPKSPDKAHLNLHINSLELGDSAVYFCASSQIRPVSGNTIYFGEGSWLTVV.

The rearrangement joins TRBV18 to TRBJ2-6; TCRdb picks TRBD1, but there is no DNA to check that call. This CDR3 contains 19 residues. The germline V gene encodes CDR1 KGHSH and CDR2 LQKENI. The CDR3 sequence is CASSPLGPPSPPGANVLTF.

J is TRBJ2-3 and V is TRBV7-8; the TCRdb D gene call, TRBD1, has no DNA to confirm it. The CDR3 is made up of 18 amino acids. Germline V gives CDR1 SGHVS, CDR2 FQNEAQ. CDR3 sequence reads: CASSSRRRDSMTTDTQYF. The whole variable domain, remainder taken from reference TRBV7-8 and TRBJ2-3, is GAGVSQSPRYKVAKRGQDVALRCDPISGHVSLFWYQQALGQGPEFLTYFQNEAQLDKSGLPSDRFFAERPEGSVSTLKIQRTQQEDSAVYLCASSSRRRDSMTTDTQYFGPGTRLTVL.

CDR3 sequence reads: CASSLSAGLGSGANVLTF. The genes are TRBV7-3 and TRBJ2-6; with no DNA, the TCRdb D assignment of TRBD1 cannot be verified. CDR3 length equals 18 residues. Germline V gene data show CDR1 as SGHTA and CDR2 as FQGTGA.